This T cell receptor (beta chain) was identified in a study of blood T cells in healthy people across ages. CDR3 length: 11 amino acids. V was shortened by 4 bases and J by 13 bases, with 11 bases between the two germline ends. This clonotype has only a few counts. It was with a sample-barcoded 5' primer and a J-beta primer mix that a second PCR of about 6 to 12 cycles was run. One entry per CDR3 protein results from TCRdb running MiXCR on the 5' RACE reads. The sample has over a million distinct CDR3 sequences, about 45% seen once; the top ten hold approximately 4%. The sample, 7.5 to 10 milliliters of peripheral blood, was drawn from each donor.

The chain has TRBV12-3 or TRBV12-4 and TRBJ2-4, with a weak D call TRBD1 (5 bases). This receptor was identified in a woman aged 18-29 years in good health. Sequenced: blood. CDR3 nucleotide sequence: TGTGCCAGCAGTTCCAGGGCCAAGCAGTACTTC. Its protein is CASSSRAKQYF.